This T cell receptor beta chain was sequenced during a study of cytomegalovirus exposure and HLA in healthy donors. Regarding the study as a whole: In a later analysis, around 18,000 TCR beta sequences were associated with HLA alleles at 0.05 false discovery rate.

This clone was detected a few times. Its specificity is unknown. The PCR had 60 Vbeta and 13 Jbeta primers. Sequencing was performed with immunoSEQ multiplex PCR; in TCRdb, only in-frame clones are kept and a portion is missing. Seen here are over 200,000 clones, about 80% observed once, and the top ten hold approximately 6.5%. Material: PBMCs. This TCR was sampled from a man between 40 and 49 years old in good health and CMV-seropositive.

The DNA of the CDR3 is TGTGCCAGCAGCTTATCCCGGGGGGTAGATACGCAGTATTTT. Residues: CASSLSRGVDTQYF. The gene calls are TRBV11-2 and TRBJ2-3; 7 bases fit TRBD2. Germline V gene sequence: CDR1 SGHAT, CDR2 FQNNGV. V lost 2 bases, J lost 5 bases, and 4 bases stayed unmatched. The CDR3 runs 14 residues.